Listed below are T cell receptor beta chains from one sample, sequenced in a study of blood T cell repertoires in COVID-19. Using immunoSEQ multiplex PCR, the repertoire was profiled, and TCRdb retains in-frame clones only, with some absent. The sample holds 55,000 to 80,000 clones; more than 75% are singletons and the top ten take around 1.2%. The sequenced material came from peripheral blood. These TCRs come from a woman in her sixties with acute or convalescent COVID-19. The CDR3 runs from the conserved cysteine through the conserved F or W. A D gene is named only where the DNA matches it firmly. Some rows have no size entry. The others give once, few or many, or a class for an expanded clone.

>-|TRBV6-5|TRBJ1-5|few
CATTEGASNQPQHF
TGTGCCACCACCGAGGGCGCCAGCAATCAGCCCCAGCATTTT
>-|TRBV6-5|TRBJ1-3|-
CASNLDTGNTIYF
TGTGCCAGCAACCTCGACACTGGAAACACCATATATTTT
>TRBD1|TRBV14|TRBJ1-1|-
CASSDRVAVLGDTEAFF
TGTGCCAGCAGCGACAGGGTTGCCGTTCTTGGGGACACTGAAGCTTTCTTT
>-|TRBV24-1|TRBJ2-1|-
CATSDPASANYNEQFF
TGTGCCACCAGTGATCCCGCTAGCGCTAACTACAATGAGCAGTTCTTC
>-|TRBV5-6|TRBJ1-2|-
CASSLDSSGYTF
TGTGCCAGCAGCTTAGACAGCTCGGGCTACACCTTC
>-|TRBV5-6|TRBJ1-2|-
CASSPPRILNYGYTF
TGTGCCAGCAGCCCACCCAGGATCCTCAACTATGGCTACACCTTC
>-|TRBV3-1/TRBV3-2|TRBJ1-4|-
CASSHRQLSEKLFF
TGTGCCAGCAGCCATAGACAGTTGAGTGAAAAACTGTTTTTT
>-|TRBV10-3|TRBJ1-6|-
CAISESFADTPPLHF
TGTGCCATCAGTGAGTCTTTCGCAGATACGCCACCCCTCCACTTT
>-|TRBV25-1|TRBJ1-6|once
CATAPLGDNSPLHF
TGTGCCACCGCCCCTTTAGGGGATAATTCACCCCTCCACTTT
>-|TRBV19|TRBJ1-3|-
CASHLGGSGNTIYF
TGTGCCAGCCACTTGGGAGGGAGTGGAAACACCATATATTTT
>TRBD1|TRBV19|TRBJ2-5|-
CASSIRAGGEEETQYF
TGTGCCAGTAGTATTAGGGCAGGGGGCGAAGAAGAGACCCAGTACTTC
>-|TRBV4-2|TRBJ1-6|-
CASSQDRGSSPLHF
TGTGCCAGCAGCCAAGACAGGGGTTCATCACCCCTCCACTTT
>-|TRBV4-2|TRBJ1-2|-
CASSQDFRDGYTF
TGTGCCAGCAGCCAAGATTTCCGGGATGGCTACACCTTC
>-|TRBV7-2|TRBJ2-3|-
CASSLEASNTQYF
TGTGCCAGCAGCTTAGAGGCTAGCAATACGCAGTATTTT
>-|TRBV4-3|TRBJ2-1|-
CASSQVFQGNEQFF
TGCGCCAGCAGCCAAGTCTTTCAGGGGAATGAGCAGTTCTTC
>-|TRBV5-1|TRBJ1-4|-
CASSGNSGANEKLFF
TGCGCCAGCAGCGGAAACAGCGGAGCTAATGAAAAACTGTTTTTT
>-|TRBV27|TRBJ1-1|-
CASSYTESTEAFF
TGTGCCAGCAGTTATACTGAGTCCACTGAAGCTTTCTTT
>TRBD2|TRBV5-4|TRBJ2-5|-
CASSMGGVRGEETQYF
TGTGCCAGCAGCATGGGGGGGGTGCGGGGCGAAGAGACCCAGTACTTC
>TRBD1|TRBV11-2|TRBJ1-3|-
CASSLGQVGGNTIYF
TGTGCCAGCAGCTTGGGACAGGTTGGTGGAAACACCATATATTTT
>-|TRBV7-9|TRBJ1-2|-
CASSASTGIDYGYTF
TGTGCCAGCAGCGCCAGTACAGGGATCGACTATGGCTACACCTTC
>TRBD1|TRBV6-5|TRBJ2-5|-
CASRQGTFETQYF
TGTGCCAGTCGACAGGGGACTTTTGAGACCCAGTACTTC
>-|TRBV3-1/TRBV3-2|TRBJ1-2|few
CASSPRGSPWGYTF
TGTGCCAGCAGCCCCCGGGGGTCCCCGTGGGGCTACACCTTC
>-|TRBV20-1|TRBJ1-5|-
CSASTQFSNQPQHF
TGCAGTGCTAGTACACAGTTTAGCAATCAGCCCCAGCATTTT